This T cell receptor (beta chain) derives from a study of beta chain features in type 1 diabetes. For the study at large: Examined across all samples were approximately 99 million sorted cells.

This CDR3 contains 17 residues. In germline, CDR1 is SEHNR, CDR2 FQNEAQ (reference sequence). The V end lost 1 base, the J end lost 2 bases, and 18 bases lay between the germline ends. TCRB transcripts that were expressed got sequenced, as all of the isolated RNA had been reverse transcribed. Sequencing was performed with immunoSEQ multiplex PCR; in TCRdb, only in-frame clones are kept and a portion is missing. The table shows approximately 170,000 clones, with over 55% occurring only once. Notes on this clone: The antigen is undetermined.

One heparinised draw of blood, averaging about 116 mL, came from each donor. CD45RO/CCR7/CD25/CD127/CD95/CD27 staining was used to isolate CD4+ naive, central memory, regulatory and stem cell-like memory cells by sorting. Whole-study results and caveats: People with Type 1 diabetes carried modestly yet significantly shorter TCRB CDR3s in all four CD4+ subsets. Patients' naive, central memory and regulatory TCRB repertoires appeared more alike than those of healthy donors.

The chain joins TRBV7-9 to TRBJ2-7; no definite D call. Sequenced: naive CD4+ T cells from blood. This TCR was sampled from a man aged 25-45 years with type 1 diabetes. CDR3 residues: CASSLGQSHSLTYEQYF. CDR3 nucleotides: TGTGCCAGCAGCTTAGGGCAGTCTCACTCCCTAACCTACGAGCAGTACTTC.